This paragraph reports one T cell receptor beta chain. Its antigen is unidentified. cDNA prepared by RNA extraction and subsequent reverse transcription served as the template for sequencing. The assay was immunoSEQ multiplex PCR, and TCRdb's table has in-frame clones only and misses some. The sample consists of about 190,000 clones, 55% to 70% of them appearing once. The treatment here: oral pan-JAK inhibitor, 5-10 mg twice daily. In alopecia areata patients, both lesional scalp punch biopsies and peripheral blood were collected. This specimen comes from a study of CD8+ T cells in alopecia areata. Study summary: Each of the treated patients was given oral tofacitinib, 5 to 10 mg twice daily, for moderate-to-severe alopecia areata. Broader study findings: Persistence in scalp and blood during tofacitinib was observed for many expanded lesional clones.

The ends were cut back, 0 bases at V and 0 bases at J, with 6 bases in the middle. The CDR3 runs 15 residues. Germline V gene sequence: CDR1 LGHNA, CDR2 YNFKEQ. This clonotype originated in a human donor with alopecia areata. This material consisted of CD4+ T cells sorted from blood, taken at week 4, from a patient treated with tofacitinib. V gene TRBV4-2 combines with J gene TRBJ2-4; D gene uncertain. Written as DNA, the CDR3 is TGTGCCAGCAGCCAAGATTGGAGAGCCAAAAACATTCAGTACTTC. Its translation is CASSQDWRAKNIQYF.